This TCR beta chain came from a study of blood T cells in healthy people across ages. Then a second PCR, running roughly 7 to 12 cycles, was carried out with a sample-barcoded 5' primer and a J-beta primer mix. In TCRdb, the 5' RACE reads were re-called with MiXCR into one record per CDR3 protein. The sample has 800,000 to 950,000 distinct CDR3 sequences, about 29% seen once; the top ten hold about 10%. Findings of the study overall: A conclusive naive versus antigen-experienced comparison was prevented by the unsorted PBMCs.

At least ten counts were recorded for this clonotype. Its antigen remains unidentified. This CDR3 is 14 amino acids long. Trimming removed 4 bases at V and 6 bases at J, with 16 bases between. Germline values: CDR1 MDHEN, CDR2 SYDVKM. The same data also contributed to another study, on T cells of mothers and their children. That report notes: cDNA synthesis used all extracted RNA, approximately 1.6 ug per 15 ul.

The sequencing input was blood. This rearrangement joins TRBV28 to TRBJ2-7; D gene ambiguous. The source is a woman between 40 and 55 years old in good health. The CDR3 is CASSSSPLWFEQYF. The CDR3 nucleotides are TGTGCCAGCAGTTCGTCTCCACTGTGGTTCGAGCAGTACTTC.